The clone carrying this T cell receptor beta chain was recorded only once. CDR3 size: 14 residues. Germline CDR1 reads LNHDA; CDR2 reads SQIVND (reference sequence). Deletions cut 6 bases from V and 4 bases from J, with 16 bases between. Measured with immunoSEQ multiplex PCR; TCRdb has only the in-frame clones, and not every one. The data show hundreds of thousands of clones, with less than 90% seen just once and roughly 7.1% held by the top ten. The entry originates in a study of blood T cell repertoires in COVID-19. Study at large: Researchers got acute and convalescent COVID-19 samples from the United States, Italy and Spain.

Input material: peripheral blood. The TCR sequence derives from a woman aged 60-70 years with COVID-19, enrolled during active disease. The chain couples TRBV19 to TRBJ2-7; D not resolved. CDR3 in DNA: TGTGCCAGTAGCCCCCCGAACAGATTTTACGAGCAGTACTTC. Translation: CASSPPNRFYEQYF.